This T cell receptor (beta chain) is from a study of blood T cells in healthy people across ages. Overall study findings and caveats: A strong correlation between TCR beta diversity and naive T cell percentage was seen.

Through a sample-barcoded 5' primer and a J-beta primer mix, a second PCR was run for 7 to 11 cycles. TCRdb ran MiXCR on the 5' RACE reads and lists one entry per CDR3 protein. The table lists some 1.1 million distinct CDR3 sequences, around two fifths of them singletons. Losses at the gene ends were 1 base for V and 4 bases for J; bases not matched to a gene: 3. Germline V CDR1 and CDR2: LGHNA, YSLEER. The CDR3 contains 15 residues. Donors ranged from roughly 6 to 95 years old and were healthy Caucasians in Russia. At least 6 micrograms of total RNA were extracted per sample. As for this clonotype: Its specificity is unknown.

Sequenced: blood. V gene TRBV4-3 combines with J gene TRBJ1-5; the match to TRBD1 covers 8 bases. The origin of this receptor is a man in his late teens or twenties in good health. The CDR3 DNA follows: TGCGCCAGCAGCCAAGGGACAGGGCAAAATCAGCCCCAGCATTTT. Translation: CASSQGTGQNQPQHF.